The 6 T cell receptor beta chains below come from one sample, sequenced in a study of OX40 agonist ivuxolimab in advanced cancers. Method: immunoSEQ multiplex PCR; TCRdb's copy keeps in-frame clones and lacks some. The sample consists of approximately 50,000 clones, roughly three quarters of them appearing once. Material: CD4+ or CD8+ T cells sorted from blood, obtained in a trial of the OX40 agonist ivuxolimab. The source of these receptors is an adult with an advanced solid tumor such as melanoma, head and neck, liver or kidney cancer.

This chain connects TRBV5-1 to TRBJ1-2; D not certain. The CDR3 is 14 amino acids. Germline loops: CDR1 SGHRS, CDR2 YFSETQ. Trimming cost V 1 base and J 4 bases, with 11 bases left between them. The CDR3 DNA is TGCGCCAGCAGCTTGTTCGCGGATTCCTATGGCTACACCTTC. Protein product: CASSLFADSYGYTF.

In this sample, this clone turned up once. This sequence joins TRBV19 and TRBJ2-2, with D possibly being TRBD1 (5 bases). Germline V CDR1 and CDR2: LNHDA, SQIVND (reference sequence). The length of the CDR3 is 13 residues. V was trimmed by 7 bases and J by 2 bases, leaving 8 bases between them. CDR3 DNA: TGTGCCAGTACCCGGACAAACACCGGGGAGCTGTTTTTT. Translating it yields CASTRTNTGELFF.

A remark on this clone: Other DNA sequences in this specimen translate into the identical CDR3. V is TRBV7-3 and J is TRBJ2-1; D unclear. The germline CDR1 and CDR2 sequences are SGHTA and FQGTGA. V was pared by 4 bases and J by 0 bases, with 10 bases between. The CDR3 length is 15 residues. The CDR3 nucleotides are TGTGCCAGCAGCTCTGGGTCGAGCTCCTACAATGAGCAGTTCTTC. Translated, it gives CASSSGSSSYNEQFF.

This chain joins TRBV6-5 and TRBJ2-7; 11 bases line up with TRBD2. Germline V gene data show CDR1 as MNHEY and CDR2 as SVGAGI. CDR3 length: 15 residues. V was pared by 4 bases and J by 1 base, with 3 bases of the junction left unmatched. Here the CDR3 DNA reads TGTGCCAGCAGTTCAAGGACTAGCGGGTCCTACGAGCAGTACTTC. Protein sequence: CASSSRTSGSYEQYF.

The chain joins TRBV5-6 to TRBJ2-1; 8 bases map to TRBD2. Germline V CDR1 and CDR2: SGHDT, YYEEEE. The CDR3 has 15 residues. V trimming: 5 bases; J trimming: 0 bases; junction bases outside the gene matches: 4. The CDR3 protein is CASRRSGSSYNEQFF. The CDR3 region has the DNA TGTGCCAGCAGGAGGAGCGGGAGCTCCTACAATGAGCAGTTCTTC.

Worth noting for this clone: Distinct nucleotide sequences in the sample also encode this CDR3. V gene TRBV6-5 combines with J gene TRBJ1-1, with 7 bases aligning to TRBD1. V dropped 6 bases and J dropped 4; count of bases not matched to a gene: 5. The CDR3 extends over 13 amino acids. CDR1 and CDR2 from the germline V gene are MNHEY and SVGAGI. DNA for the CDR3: TGTGCCAGCAGCAAACAGGGGACCACTGAAGCTTTCTTT. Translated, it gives CASSKQGTTEAFF.